The entry that follows covers one TCR beta chain sequence. Its specificity is not known. Combining a sample-barcoded 5' primer with a J-beta primer mix, a second PCR ran for roughly 7 to 11 cycles. Every cDNA was tagged by a template-switch adaptor with 12 random nucleotides. TCRdb ran MiXCR on the 5' RACE reads and lists one entry per CDR3 protein. Of fewer than 2,000,000 distinct CDR3 sequences listed, roughly 32% are singletons. The sample is drawn from a study of blood T cells in healthy people across ages. Study findings and constraints: The recorded TCR beta diversity per million T cells decreased in a roughly linear manner with age. Donor CMV status was unknown, possibly confounding expanded clonotype changes.

The CDR3 covers 15 residues. CDR1 SEHNR and CDR2 FQNEAQ come from the germline V gene (reference sequence). V lost 5 bases to trimming and J lost 1 base, with 13 bases between them. The genes are TRBV7-9 and TRBJ2-3, with D possibly TRBD2 on 6 matching bases. The sample comprised blood. This TCR was recovered from a woman in her 30s in good health. The CDR3 spells CASSPAGPGTDTQYF. CDR3 DNA sequence: TGTGCCAGCAGCCCCGCGGGACCCGGCACAGATACGCAGTATTTT.